This TCR beta chain emerged from a study of CD8 T cells in Susac syndrome. Background on the study: Patients with Susac syndrome were therapy-naive, on corticosteroids, or on intravenous immunoglobulin alone at the time that blood was drawn.

TEMRA cells underwent FACS enrichment and CD8+ and CD4+ T cells underwent negative isolation. Notes on this clonotype: The antigen is not known.

The study, taken as a whole, reports: There was no clonal expansion in the CD4+ T cell repertoires of Susac syndrome.

Germline assignment: CDR1 SEHNR and CDR2 FQNEAQ (reference sequence). CDR3 length: 16 amino acids. V was clipped by 5 bases and J by 4 bases, with 17 bases between them. Random hexamers were used to reverse transcribe the RNA input (about 0.5 to 1 ug). TCRdb redid the calling of the immunoSEQ multiplex PCR reads with MiXCR, one entry per CDR3 protein. The table records under 200,000 distinct CDR3 sequences, roughly 91% of them present only once. The clonotype was recovered from a human donor with Susac syndrome. The gene calls are TRBV7-9 and TRBJ1-4; no definite D call. Sequencing was carried out using CD4+ T cells from PBMCs. The CDR3 reads CASSATKAVVNEKLFF. The DNA for the CDR3 is TGTGCCAGCAGCGCAACGAAAGCAGTAGTTAATGAAAAACTGTTTTTT.